This TCR beta chain was captured in a study of blood T cell repertoires in COVID-19. V was pared by 0 bases and J by 1 base, with 5 bases between. Germline values: CDR1 SGHRS, CDR2 YFSETQ. This CDR3 is built from 13 residues. Method: immunoSEQ multiplex PCR; TCRdb's copy keeps in-frame clones and lacks some. The sample includes approximately 85,000 clones, roughly 77% of them seen just once. This clonotype was obtained from a human donor in a cohort sampled during active COVID-19. The chain joins TRBV5-1 to TRBJ2-7; no firm D call. Sequenced sample: peripheral blood. The CDR3 reads CASSLGVSYEQYF. DNA for the CDR3: TGCGCCAGCAGCTTGGGCGTTTCCTACGAGCAGTACTTC. The whole variable domain, remainder taken from reference TRBV5-1 and TRBJ2-7, is KAGVTQTPRYLIKTRGQQVTLSCSPISGHRSVSWYQQTPGQGLQFLFEYFSETQRNKGNFPGRFSGRQFSNSRSEMNVSTLELGDSALYLCASSLGVSYEQYFGPGTRLTVT.